The 23 T cell receptor beta chains listed next were all sequenced from one sample in a study of PD-L1 blockade in urothelial cancer. Measured with immunoSEQ multiplex PCR; TCRdb has only the in-frame clones, and not every one. The sample lists roughly 47,000 clones; approximately 85% were seen once. Time point of the sample: pretreatment peripheral blood. Sequenced here: PBMCs, sampled around atezolizumab (anti-PD-L1) treatment. Receptor source: a man aged 65 to 85 with urothelial cancer.

The chain joins TRBV5-1 to TRBJ1-4; tentatively, D is TRBD1 (5 bases). The CDR3 length is 14 residues. V lost 1 base to trimming and J lost 6 bases, with 10 bases between them. The germline V gene has CDR1 SGHRS and CDR2 YFSETQ. Here the CDR3 DNA reads TGCGCCAGCAGCTTGCAGGGAGGGGATGAAAAACTGTTTTTT. Translation gives CASSLQGGDEKLFF. Supplemented by reference TRBV5-1 and TRBJ1-4, the full variable domain reads KAGVTQTPRYLIKTRGQQVTLSCSPISGHRSVSWYQQTPGQGLQFLFEYFSETQRNKGNFPGRFSGRQFSNSRSEMNVSTLELGDSALYLCASSLQGGDEKLFFGSGTQLSVL.

This sequence joins TRBV4-1 and TRBJ2-3; no clear D. The V end lost 2 bases, the J end lost 1 base, and 13 bases lay between the germline ends. The CDR3 is 16 residues long. Germline V gives CDR1 MGHRA, CDR2 YSYEKL. The CDR3 bases are TGCGCCAGCAGCCAAAGTCGAGCCGCCCGCACAGATACGCAGTATTTT. Protein: CASSQSRAARTDTQYF.

This sequence joins TRBV5-1 and TRBJ2-1; the match to TRBD2 covers 9 bases. Germline V gene lookup returns CDR1 SGHRS and CDR2 YFSETQ. CDR3 size: 14 residues. The junction had 3 bases not matched to a gene; V was cut back by 4 bases and J by 4 bases. The DNA of the CDR3 is TGCGCCAGCAGCCGACTAGCGGATTACAATGAGCAGTTCTTC. Amino acids: CASSRLADYNEQFF.

V usage is TRBV2 and J usage is TRBJ2-3, with 8 bases lining up with TRBD1. Germline CDR1 is SNHLY and CDR2 is FYNNEI. This CDR3 is 15 amino acids long. Losses at the gene ends were 4 bases for V and 3 bases for J; bases not matched to a gene: 6. CDR3 loop: CASSGQGAYTDTQYF. The CDR3 DNA sequence: TGTGCCAGCAGTGGGCAGGGGGCGTATACAGATACGCAGTATTTT.

The gene calls are TRBV11-2 and TRBJ1-4; no definite D call. The germline V and J ends were trimmed by 4 bases and 7 bases, with 13 bases remaining between them. Germline assignment: CDR1 SGHAT and CDR2 FQNNGV. The CDR3 is 14 amino acids. CDR3 nucleotides: TGTGCCAGCAGCTCCGGGCCCGGGAGTGAAAAACTGTTTTTT. As protein: CASSSGPGSEKLFF.

This chain links TRBV5-4 with TRBJ2-3, with D possibly TRBD1 on 6 matching bases. Germline assignment: CDR1 SGHNT and CDR2 YYREEE (reference sequence). The CDR3 is 15 amino acids. The V end lost 0 bases, the J end lost 2 bases, and 10 bases lay between the germline ends. The CDR3 bases are TGTGCCAGCAGCTTGGGGGGGCTGGCCACAGATACGCAGTATTTT. As protein: CASSLGGLATDTQYF.

The V gene is TRBV6-5, the J gene TRBJ1-1, with a weak D call TRBD1 (5 bases). V lost 5 bases, J lost 6 bases, and 13 bases lay in between. The CDR3 extends over 13 amino acids. Germline CDR1 MNHEY, CDR2 SVGAGI. CDR3 amino acids: CASSAPGHSEAFF. DNA of the CDR3: TGTGCCAGCAGTGCACCAGGGCATTCTGAAGCTTTCTTT.

The V and J genes are TRBV19 and TRBJ2-7, with TRBD2 matching over 10 bases. This CDR3 is built from 13 residues. Germline trimming cut 6 bases from V and 5 bases from J; bases unmatched to any gene: 4. Germline assignment: CDR1 LNHDA and CDR2 SQIVND (reference sequence). The CDR3 DNA follows: TGTGCCAGTAGCCTAGCGGGAGCAGACGAGCAGTACTTC. Translated: CASSLAGADEQYF. The entire variable domain, with the rest obtained from reference TRBV19 and TRBJ2-7, is as follows: DGGITQSPKYLFRKEGQNVTLSCEQNLNHDAMYWYRQDPGQGLRLIYYSQIVNDFQKGDIAEGYSVSREKKESFPLTVTSAQKNPTAFYLCASSLAGADEQYFGPGTRLTVT.

The chain is built from TRBV6-6 and TRBJ1-1; D uncertain. Germline V CDR1 and CDR2: MNHNY, SVGAGI (reference sequence). The CDR3 extends over 15 amino acids. The V gene lost 0 bases and the J gene lost 1 base, with 9 bases spanning the gap. This CDR3 reads CASSYSDSSNTEAFF. In DNA form, the CDR3 reads TGTGCCAGCAGTTACTCGGACTCTTCGAACACTGAAGCTTTCTTT.

The chain recombines TRBV5-4 with TRBJ2-3; the match to TRBD1 covers 7 bases. V lost 0 bases, J lost 9 bases, and 4 bases stayed unmatched. Germline CDR1 is SGHNT and CDR2 is YYREEE (reference sequence). This CDR3 spans 13 amino acids. DNA for the CDR3: TGTGCCAGCAGCTTGGAGGGGGCGAGGACGCAGTATTTT. Residues: CASSLEGARTQYF. The full variable domain, with the rest looked up from reference TRBV5-4 and TRBJ2-3, is ETGVTQSPTHLIKTRGQQVTLRCSSQSGHNTVSWYQQALGQGPQFIFQYYREEENGRGNFPPRFSGLQFPNYSSELNVNALELDDSALYLCASSLEGARTQYFGPGTRLTVL.

A few counts support this clone. This chain joins TRBV28 and TRBJ1-5; unclear D gene. Germline V gene data show CDR1 as MDHEN and CDR2 as SYDVKM. V shed 6 bases and J shed 2 bases, with 5 bases lying between them. The CDR3 loop spans 12 amino acids. The CDR3: CASRSGNQPQHF. In nucleotides, the CDR3 is TGTGCCAGCAGGTCCGGCAATCAGCCCCAGCATTTT.

This sequence joins TRBV19 and TRBJ2-2; 9 bases are shared with TRBD1. The CDR3 loop spans 15 amino acids. J gave up 3 bases and V 5 bases, and 4 bases lay outside the gene matches. Germline V CDR1 and CDR2: LNHDA, SQIVND (reference sequence). DNA of the CDR3: TGTGCCAGTAGTGCCGGGACAGGGTACACCGGGGAGCTGTTTTTT. Amino acid sequence: CASSAGTGYTGELFF.

This chain links TRBV28 with TRBJ1-2, with a possible D match to TRBD1 (5 bases). Per germline, CDR1 MDHEN and CDR2 SYDVKM. V was clipped by 3 bases and J by 4 bases, with 12 bases between them. The CDR3 is made up of 14 amino acids. The CDR3 protein is CASSFIDSPYGYTF. Here the CDR3 DNA reads TGTGCCAGCAGTTTTATCGACAGCCCCTATGGCTACACCTTC.

The V and J genes are TRBV30 and TRBJ2-4; 15 bases fit TRBD2. Germline V lookup: CDR1 GTSNPN, CDR2 SVGIG (reference sequence). V was clipped by 1 base and J by 8 bases; unmatched bases: 6. The CDR3 runs 16 residues. For the CDR3, the DNA is TGTGCCTGGAGTGCCGGACTAGCGGGAGGGGTACACATTCAGTACTTC. It translates to CAWSAGLAGGVHIQYF.

This clone was detected only once. The chain recombines TRBV29-1 with TRBJ2-7, with D perhaps matching TRBD2 (7 bases). CDR1 and CDR2 (germline): SQVTM, ANQGSEA. V was clipped by 7 bases and J by 6 bases, with 16 bases between them. The CDR3 length is 12 residues. The CDR3 here is CSAQRGGVEQYF. CDR3 sequence (DNA): TGCAGCGCGCAAAGGGGGGGGGTCGAGCAGTACTTC.

This chain connects TRBV19 to TRBJ2-3; D may be TRBD1 (6 bases). CDR1 LNHDA and CDR2 SQIVND come from the germline V gene (reference sequence). V was trimmed by 2 bases and J by 3 bases, leaving 18 bases between them. This CDR3 has 17 residues. The CDR3 DNA reads as TGTGCCAGTAGTATATCCCCCCCAAGAAGGGGGACAGATACGCAGTATTTT. Translated, it gives CASSISPPRRGTDTQYF. The full variable domain, with the rest looked up from reference TRBV19 and TRBJ2-3, is DGGITQSPKYLFRKEGQNVTLSCEQNLNHDAMYWYRQDPGQGLRLIYYSQIVNDFQKGDIAEGYSVSREKKESFPLTVTSAQKNPTAFYLCASSISPPRRGTDTQYFGPGTRLTVL.

This clone was seen a few times. The V and J genes are TRBV7-8 and TRBJ2-7; 7 bases fit TRBD2. The CDR3 is 16 residues long. After removal of 5 bases from V and 3 bases from J, the junction contained 13 bases not matched to a gene. Germline-derived CDR1 and CDR2 are SGHVS and FQNEAQ. Here the CDR3 reads CASSLWGAGTNYEQYF. The CDR3 DNA reads TGTGCCAGCAGCCTTTGGGGAGCGGGGACTAACTACGAGCAGTACTTC. Full variable domain (outside the CDR3, taken from reference TRBV7-8 and TRBJ2-7): GAGVSQSPRYKVAKRGQDVALRCDPISGHVSLFWYQQALGQGPEFLTYFQNEAQLDKSGLPSDRFFAERPEGSVSTLKIQRTQQEDSAVYLCASSLWGAGTNYEQYFGPGTRLTVT.

The chain recombines TRBV5-5 with TRBJ1-1; D is possibly TRBD1 (5 bases). V was clipped by 4 bases and J by 8 bases, with 12 bases between them. Germline CDR1 and CDR2: SGHKS and YYEKEE (reference sequence). The CDR3 spans 12 residues. The CDR3 here is CASSQEGLEAFF. The CDR3 DNA reads TGTGCCAGCAGCCAAGAGGGACTGGAAGCTTTCTTT.

This clone was observed once. V usage is TRBV19 and J usage is TRBJ1-1; TRBD1 might be the D (5 bases). The CDR3 sequence is 14 residues long. V shed 9 bases and J shed 5 bases, with 19 bases lying between them. Germline assignment: CDR1 LNHDA and CDR2 SQIVND (reference sequence). Here the CDR3 reads CASRLDRSRTEAFF. CDR3 coding DNA: TGTGCCAGCCGGCTTGACAGATCAAGGACTGAAGCTTTCTTT.

This clone showed up just a few times. The chain recombines TRBV2 with TRBJ2-3; a weak D match, TRBD1 (5 bases). Germline CDR1 is SNHLY and CDR2 is FYNNEI. This CDR3 has 14 residues. Between the trimmed V and J ends, which lost 4 bases and 0 bases, there was a span of 8 bases. CDR3 amino acids: CASSGGLSTDTQYF. CDR3 DNA sequence: TGTGCCAGCAGTGGGGGCCTAAGCACAGATACGCAGTATTTT.

V is TRBV30 and J is TRBJ1-4, with 7 positions matching TRBD1. V was pared by 3 bases and J by 5 bases, with 6 bases of the junction left unmatched. The CDR3 contains 14 residues. The germline V gene encodes CDR1 GTSNPN and CDR2 SVGIG (reference sequence). The CDR3 is CAWRRQGGNEKLFF. In DNA, the CDR3 is TGTGCCTGGAGGCGACAGGGCGGGAATGAAAAACTGTTTTTT.

The chain links TRBV5-1 to TRBJ1-1, with TRBD1 as a possible D gene (6 bases). The CDR3 covers 14 residues. Germline V gene data show CDR1 as SGHRS and CDR2 as YFSETQ. V was clipped by 6 bases and J by 1 base, with 13 bases between them. This chain's CDR3 is CASKPQGPNTEAFF. CDR3 in DNA: TGCGCCAGCAAACCACAGGGCCCGAACACTGAAGCTTTCTTT.

This chain connects TRBV5-1 to TRBJ2-6, with D possibly being TRBD1 (6 bases). The germline gives CDR1 SGHRS, CDR2 YFSETQ. This CDR3 has 16 residues. The V end was cut by 4 bases, the J end by 1 base, with 12 bases between. CDR3 sequence: CASSLGQLSGANVLTF. The DNA for the CDR3 is TGCGCCAGCAGCCTCGGACAGCTATCTGGGGCCAACGTCCTGACTTTC.